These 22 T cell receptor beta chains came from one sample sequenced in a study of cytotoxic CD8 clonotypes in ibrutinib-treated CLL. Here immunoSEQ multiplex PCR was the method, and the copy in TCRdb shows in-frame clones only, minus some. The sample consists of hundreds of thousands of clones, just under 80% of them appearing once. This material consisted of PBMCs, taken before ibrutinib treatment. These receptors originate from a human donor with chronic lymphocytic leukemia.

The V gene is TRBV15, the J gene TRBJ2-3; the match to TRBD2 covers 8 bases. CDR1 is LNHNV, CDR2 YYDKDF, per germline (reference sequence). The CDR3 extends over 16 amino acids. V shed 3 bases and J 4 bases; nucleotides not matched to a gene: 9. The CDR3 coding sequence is TGTGCCACCAGCAGCGATCGACTAGCGACATCAGATACGCAGTATTTT. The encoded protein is CATSSDRLATSDTQYF.

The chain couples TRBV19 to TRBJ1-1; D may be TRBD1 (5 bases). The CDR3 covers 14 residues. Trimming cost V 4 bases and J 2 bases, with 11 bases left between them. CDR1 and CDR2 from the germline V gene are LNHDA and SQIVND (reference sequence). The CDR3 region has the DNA TGTGCCAGTAGTAAGTCCCAGGGAAACACTGAAGCTTTCTTT. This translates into CASSKSQGNTEAFF.

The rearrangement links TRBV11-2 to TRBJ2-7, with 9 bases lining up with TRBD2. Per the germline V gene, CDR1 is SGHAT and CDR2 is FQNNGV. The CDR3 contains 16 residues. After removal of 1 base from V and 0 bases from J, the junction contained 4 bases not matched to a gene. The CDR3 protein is CASSLAGLAFSYEQYF. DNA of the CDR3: TGTGCCAGCAGCTTAGCTGGACTAGCGTTCTCCTACGAGCAGTACTTC. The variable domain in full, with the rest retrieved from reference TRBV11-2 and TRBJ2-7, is EAGVAQSPRYKIIEKRQSVAFWCNPISGHATLYWYQQILGQGPKLLIQFQNNGVVDDSQLPKDRFSAERLKGVDSTLKIQPAKLEDSAVYLCASSLAGLAFSYEQYFGPGTRLTVT.

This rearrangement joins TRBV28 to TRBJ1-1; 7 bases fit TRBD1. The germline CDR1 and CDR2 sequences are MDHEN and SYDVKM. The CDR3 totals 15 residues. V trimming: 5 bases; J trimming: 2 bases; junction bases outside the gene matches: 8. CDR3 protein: CASSPNRGKNTEAFF. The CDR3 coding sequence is TGTGCCAGCAGTCCGAACAGGGGTAAAAACACTGAAGCTTTCTTT.

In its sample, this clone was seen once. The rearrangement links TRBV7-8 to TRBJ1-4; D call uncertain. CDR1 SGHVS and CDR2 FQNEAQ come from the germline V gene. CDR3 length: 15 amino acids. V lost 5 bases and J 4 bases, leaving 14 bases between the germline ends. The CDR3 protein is CASSPPAGHNEKLFF. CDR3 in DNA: TGTGCCAGCAGCCCGCCGGCGGGTCATAATGAAAAACTGTTTTTT.

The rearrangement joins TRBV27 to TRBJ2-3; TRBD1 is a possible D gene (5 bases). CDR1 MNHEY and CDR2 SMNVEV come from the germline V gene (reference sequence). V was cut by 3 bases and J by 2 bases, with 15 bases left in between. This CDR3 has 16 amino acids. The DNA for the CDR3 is TGTGCCAGCAGTTTTCCAGGGTTTAGGATCACAGATACGCAGTATTTT. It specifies CASSFPGFRITDTQYF.

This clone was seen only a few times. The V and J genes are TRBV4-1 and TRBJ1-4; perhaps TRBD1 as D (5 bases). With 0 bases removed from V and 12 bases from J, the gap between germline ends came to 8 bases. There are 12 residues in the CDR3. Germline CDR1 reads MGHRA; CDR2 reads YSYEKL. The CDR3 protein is CASSQDLGQLFF. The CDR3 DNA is TGCGCCAGCAGCCAAGACCTGGGACAACTGTTTTTT.

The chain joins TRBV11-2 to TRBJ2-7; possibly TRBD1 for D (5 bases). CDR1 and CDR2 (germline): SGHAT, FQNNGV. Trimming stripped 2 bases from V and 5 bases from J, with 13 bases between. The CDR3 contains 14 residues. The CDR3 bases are TGTGCCAGCAGCTTATGGCAGGGCGCCCACGAGCAGTACTTC. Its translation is CASSLWQGAHEQYF.

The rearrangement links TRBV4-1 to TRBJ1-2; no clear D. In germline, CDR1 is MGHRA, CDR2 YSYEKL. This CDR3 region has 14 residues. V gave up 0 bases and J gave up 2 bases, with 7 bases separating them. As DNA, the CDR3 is TGCGCCAGCAGCCAAGATCCGGGGAACTATGGCTACACCTTC. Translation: CASSQDPGNYGYTF.

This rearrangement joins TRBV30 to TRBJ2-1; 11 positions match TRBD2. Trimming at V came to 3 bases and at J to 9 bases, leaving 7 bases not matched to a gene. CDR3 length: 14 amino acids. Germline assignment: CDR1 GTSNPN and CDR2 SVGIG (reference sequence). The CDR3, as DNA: TGTGCCTGGAGACTAGCGGGAGTAAGTGGTGAGCAGTTCTTC. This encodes CAWRLAGVSGEQFF. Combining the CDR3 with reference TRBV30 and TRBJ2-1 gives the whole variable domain SQTIHQWPATLVQPVGSPLSLECTVEGTSNPNLYWYRQAAGRGLQLLFYSVGIGQISSEVPQNLSASRPQDRQFILSSKKLLLSDSGFYLCAWRLAGVSGEQFFGPGTRLTVL.

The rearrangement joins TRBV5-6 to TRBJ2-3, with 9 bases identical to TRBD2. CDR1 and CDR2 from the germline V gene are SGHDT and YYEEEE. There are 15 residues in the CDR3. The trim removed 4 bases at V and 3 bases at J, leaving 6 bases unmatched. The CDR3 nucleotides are TGTGCCAGCAGCGATCCTAGCGGGGTAACAGATACGCAGTATTTT. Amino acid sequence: CASSDPSGVTDTQYF.

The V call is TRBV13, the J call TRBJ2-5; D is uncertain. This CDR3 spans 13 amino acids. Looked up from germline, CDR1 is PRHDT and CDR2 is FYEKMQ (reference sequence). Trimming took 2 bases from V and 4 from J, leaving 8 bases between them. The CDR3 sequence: CASSLLLGETQYF. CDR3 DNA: TGTGCCAGCAGCTTACTTCTGGGAGAGACCCAGTACTTC.

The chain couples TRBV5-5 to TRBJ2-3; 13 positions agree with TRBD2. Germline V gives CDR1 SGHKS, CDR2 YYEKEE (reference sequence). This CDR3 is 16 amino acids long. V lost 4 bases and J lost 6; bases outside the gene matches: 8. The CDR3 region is CASSLGTSGIRDTQYF. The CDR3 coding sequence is TGTGCCAGCAGCCTGGGGACTAGCGGGATTAGGGATACGCAGTATTTT.

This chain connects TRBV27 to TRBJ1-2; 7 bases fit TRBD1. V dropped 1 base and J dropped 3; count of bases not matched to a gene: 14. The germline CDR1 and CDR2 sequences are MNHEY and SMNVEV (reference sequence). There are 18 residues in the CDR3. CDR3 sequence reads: CASSLFGLRQGTHYGYTF. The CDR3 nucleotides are TGTGCCAGCAGTTTATTTGGTCTACGACAGGGCACCCACTATGGCTACACCTTC.

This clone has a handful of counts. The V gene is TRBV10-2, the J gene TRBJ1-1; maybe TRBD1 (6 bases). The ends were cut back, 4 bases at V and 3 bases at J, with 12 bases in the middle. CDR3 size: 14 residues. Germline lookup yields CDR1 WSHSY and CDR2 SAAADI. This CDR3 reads CASSAGTWDTEAFF. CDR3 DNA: TGCGCCAGCAGTGCCGGGACATGGGACACTGAAGCTTTCTTT.

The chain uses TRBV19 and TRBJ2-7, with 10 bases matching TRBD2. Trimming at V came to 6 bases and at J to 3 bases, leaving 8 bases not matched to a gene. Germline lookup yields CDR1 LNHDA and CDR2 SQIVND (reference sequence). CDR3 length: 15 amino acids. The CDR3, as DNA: TGTGCCAGTAGGGTTTCTCTAGCGGGAGTCTACGAGCAGTACTTC. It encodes CASRVSLAGVYEQYF.

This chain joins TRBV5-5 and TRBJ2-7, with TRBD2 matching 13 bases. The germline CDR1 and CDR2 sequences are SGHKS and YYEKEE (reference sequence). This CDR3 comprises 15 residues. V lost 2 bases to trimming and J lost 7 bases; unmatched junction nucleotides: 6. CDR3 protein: CASSLGTSGTREQYF. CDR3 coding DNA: TGTGCCAGCAGCTTAGGGACTAGCGGGACTCGGGAGCAGTACTTC.

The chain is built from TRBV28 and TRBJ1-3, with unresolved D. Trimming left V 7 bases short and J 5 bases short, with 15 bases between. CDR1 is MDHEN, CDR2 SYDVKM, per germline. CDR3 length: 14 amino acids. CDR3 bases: TGTGCCAGCACCCCGAGTGGGCAGAGAAACACCATATATTTT. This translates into CASTPSGQRNTIYF.

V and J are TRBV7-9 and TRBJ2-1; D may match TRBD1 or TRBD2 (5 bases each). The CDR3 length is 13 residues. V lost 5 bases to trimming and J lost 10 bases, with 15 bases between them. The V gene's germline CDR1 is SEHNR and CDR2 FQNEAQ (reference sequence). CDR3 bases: TGTGCCAGCAGCCCGTGGGACCTGACCGAGCAGTTCTTC. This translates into CASSPWDLTEQFF.

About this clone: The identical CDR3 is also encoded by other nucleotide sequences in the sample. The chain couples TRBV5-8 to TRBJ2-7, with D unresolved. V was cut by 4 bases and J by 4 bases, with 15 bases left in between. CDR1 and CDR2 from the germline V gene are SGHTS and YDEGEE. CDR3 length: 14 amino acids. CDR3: CASSQEYGPYEQYF. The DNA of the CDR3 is TGTGCCAGCAGCCAAGAATATGGACCTTACGAGCAGTACTTC.

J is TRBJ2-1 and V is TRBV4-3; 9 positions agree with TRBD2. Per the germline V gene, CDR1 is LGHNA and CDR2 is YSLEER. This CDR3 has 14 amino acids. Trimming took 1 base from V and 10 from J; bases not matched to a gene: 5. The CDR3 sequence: CASSQVAGGKEQFF. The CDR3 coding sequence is TGCGCCAGCAGCCAAGTGGCGGGAGGGAAAGAGCAGTTCTTC.

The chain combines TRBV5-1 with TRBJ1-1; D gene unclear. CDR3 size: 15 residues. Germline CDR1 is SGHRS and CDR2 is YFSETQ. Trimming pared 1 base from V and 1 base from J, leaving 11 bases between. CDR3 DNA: TGCGCCAGCAGCTTGATCGGATCGTCGAACACTGAAGCTTTCTTT. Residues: CASSLIGSSNTEAFF.